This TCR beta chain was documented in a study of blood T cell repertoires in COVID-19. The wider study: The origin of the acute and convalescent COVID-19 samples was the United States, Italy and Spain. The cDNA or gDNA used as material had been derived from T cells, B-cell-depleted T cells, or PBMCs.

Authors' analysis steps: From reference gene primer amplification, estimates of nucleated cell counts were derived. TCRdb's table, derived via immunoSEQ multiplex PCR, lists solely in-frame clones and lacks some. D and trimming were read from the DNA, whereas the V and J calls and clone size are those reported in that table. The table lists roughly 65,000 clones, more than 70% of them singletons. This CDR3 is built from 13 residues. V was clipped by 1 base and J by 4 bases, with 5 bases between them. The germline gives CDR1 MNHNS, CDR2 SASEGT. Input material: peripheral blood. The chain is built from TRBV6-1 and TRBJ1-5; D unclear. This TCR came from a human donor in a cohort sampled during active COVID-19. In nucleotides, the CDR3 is TGTGCCAGCAGTGAAGGGCGGAATCAGCCCCAGCATTTT. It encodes CASSEGRNQPQHF.